Sequencing of this T cell receptor (beta chain) was carried out in a study of blood T cell repertoires in COVID-19 (dated by TCRdb to about 2020). Looking at the study overall: Samples covering the acute and convalescent phases of COVID-19 were provided by collaborators in the United States, Italy and Spain. The material from the prospective study consisted of cDNA or gDNA derived from T cells, B-cell-depleted T cells, or PBMCs. Where available, HLA class I and class II types were obtained from metadata supplied by the sample provider rather than from assay-based typing. Nearly every sample came with metadata listing a de-identified subject ID, COVID-19 status, age in years and sex. Samples were obtained from the ongoing ImmuneRACE study (first 160 participants) and from 1,254 subjects provided by 6 global collaborators. A freely available public database, intended as a resource for researchers studying the immune response to SARS-CoV-2, is where the repertoires were released. Deeply sampled blood TCRbeta repertoires from subjects exposed to, actively infected with, or recovered from COVID-19 were included in the dataset. Overall study results and their limits: How much clinical and demographic metadata was included differed by source and by participant, and the metadata was provided uncurated.

Each collaborating institution followed its own protocols to collect whole blood in K2EDTA tubes. For TCRbeta analysis, collaborators shipped samples as frozen whole blood, isolated PBMCs, or DNA extracted from either of those sample types. Taken from cysteine to phenylalanine, the CDR3 has 12 residues. CDR3 DNA is the only sequence kept; it has 36 bases, read in frame from the first base. V was cut back by 5 bases and J by 6 bases, leaving a gap of 7 bases between them. The germline V gene (reference sequence) gives CDR1 as LGHDT and CDR2 as YNNKEL. With regard to this clone: There is no known antigen for this receptor. No quality values exist for individual bases; no much larger clone is one base distant.

TCRbeta CDR3 regions were amplified from genomic DNA using the immunoSEQ Assay, a bias-controlled multiplex PCR. Per the original workflow: The number of nucleated cells in each sample was estimated from the amplification of reference gene primers within the assay. Sequence reads were collapsed and filtered to measure the absolute abundance of every unique TCRbeta CDR3 rearrangement. For each sample, productive Simpson clonality was calculated as the square root of Simpson's diversity index across productive rearrangements. Entries here come from immuneACCESS through TCRdb and include only in-frame sequences with V and J called. Some clones fail to appear in such tables; in the studies checked, an unresolved V gene covers under half of the shortfall, and the cause of the remainder is unknown. V, J and clone size are taken as reported in that table, and D and trimming were inferred from the DNA itself. The sample table records some 39,000 clones; 90% of these occur just once. Together, the top ten hold over 5% of the sample.

This TCR was sampled from a human donor in a cohort sampled during active COVID-19. The chain was built from TRBV3-1 (or the pseudogene TRBV3-2) and TRBJ2-2; the D gene is perhaps TRBD2, from 5 matching bases. The sample comprised peripheral blood. The CDR3 corresponds to CASSRGSGELFF. The DNA sequence reads TGTGCCAGCAGCAGAGGGTCCGGGGAGCTGTTTTTT.